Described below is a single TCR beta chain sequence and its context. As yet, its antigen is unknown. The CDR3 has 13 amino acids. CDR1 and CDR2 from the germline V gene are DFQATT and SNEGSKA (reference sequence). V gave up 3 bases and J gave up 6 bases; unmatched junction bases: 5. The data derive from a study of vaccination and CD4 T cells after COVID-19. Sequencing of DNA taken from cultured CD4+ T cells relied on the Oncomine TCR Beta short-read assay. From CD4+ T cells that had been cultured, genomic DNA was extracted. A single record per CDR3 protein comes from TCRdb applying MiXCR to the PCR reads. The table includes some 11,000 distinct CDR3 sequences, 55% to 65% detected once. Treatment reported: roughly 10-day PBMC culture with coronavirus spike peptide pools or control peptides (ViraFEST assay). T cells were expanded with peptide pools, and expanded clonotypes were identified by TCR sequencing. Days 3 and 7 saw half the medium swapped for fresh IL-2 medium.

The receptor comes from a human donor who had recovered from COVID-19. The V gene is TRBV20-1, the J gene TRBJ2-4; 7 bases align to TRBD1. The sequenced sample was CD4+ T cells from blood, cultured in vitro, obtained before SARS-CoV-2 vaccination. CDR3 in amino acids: CSASTTGPNIQYF. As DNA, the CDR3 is TGCAGTGCTAGTACGACAGGGCCAAACATTCAGTACTTC.